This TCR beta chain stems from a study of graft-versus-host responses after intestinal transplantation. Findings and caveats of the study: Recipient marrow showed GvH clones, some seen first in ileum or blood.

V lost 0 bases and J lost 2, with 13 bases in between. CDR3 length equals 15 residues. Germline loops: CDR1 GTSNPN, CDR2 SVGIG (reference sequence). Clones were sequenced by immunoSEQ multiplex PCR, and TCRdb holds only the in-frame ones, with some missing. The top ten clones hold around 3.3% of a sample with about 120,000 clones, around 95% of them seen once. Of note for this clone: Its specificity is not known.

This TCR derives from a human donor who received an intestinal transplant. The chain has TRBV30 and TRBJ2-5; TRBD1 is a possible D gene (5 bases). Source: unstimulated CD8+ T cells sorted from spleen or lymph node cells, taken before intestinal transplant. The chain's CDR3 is CAWSVKLDTQETQYF. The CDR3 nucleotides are TGTGCCTGGAGTGTAAAATTGGACACACAAGAGACCCAGTACTTC.